This T cell receptor (beta chain) stems from a study of blood T cell repertoires in COVID-19. On the study more broadly: Sites in the United States, Italy and Spain provided acute and convalescent COVID-19 samples. Sources were T cells, B-cell-depleted T cells, or PBMCs; the material itself was cDNA or gDNA.

V shed 6 bases and J shed 6 bases, with 14 bases lying between them. CDR3 length equals 13 residues. Germline loops: CDR1 LNHDA, CDR2 SQIVND (reference sequence). As processed by the authors: Estimation of nucleated cell counts was performed using reference gene primer amplification. Assay used: immunoSEQ multiplex PCR; TCRdb lists only in-frame clones, some missing. D and trimming were read from the DNA, whereas the V and J calls and clone size are those reported in that table. This sample yields roughly 82,000 clones, of which about 92% are seen a single time; about 1% belongs to the top ten. The sequence derives from a woman aged 50 to 65 in a cohort sampled during active COVID-19. Sequenced: peripheral blood. This chain connects TRBV19 to TRBJ1-2; D not resolved. The CDR3 loop is CASRKSDIHGYTF. As DNA, the CDR3 is TGTGCCAGTAGAAAGTCCGACATCCATGGCTACACCTTC.